This TCR beta chain derives from a study of beta chain features in type 1 diabetes. The CDR3 has 16 amino acids. From germline, CDR1 is SGHRS and CDR2 YFSETQ. V was trimmed by 0 bases and J by 2 bases, leaving 12 bases between them. What was sequenced were expressed TCRB transcripts, since all of the isolated RNA had been reverse transcribed. The assay was immunoSEQ multiplex PCR, and TCRdb's table has in-frame clones only and misses some. The repertoire holds around 710,000 clones, with 12% as singletons. Once sorted, every population was more than 95% pure. Comment on this clone: Antigen specificity is unknown.

General study findings and limits: People with Type 1 diabetes carried modestly yet significantly shorter TCRB CDR3s in all four CD4+ subsets. These data did not resolve whether HLA type affects TCRB rearrangement. Compared with healthy donors, patients appeared to share more similar naive, central memory and regulatory TCRB repertoires. PCR may have favored shorter templates equally in patients and controls.

The V gene is TRBV5-1, the J gene TRBJ2-1; D might be TRBD1 (6 bases). This receptor was identified in a young man with type 1 diabetes. Material: naive CD4+ T cells from blood. The CDR3 spells CASSLEAGVAYNEQFF. The CDR3 DNA reads as TGCGCCAGCAGCTTGGAGGCAGGGGTGGCCTACAATGAGCAGTTCTTC.